This TCR beta chain was documented in a study of blood T cell repertoires in COVID-19. This clone has just one count. Assay: immunoSEQ multiplex PCR; the TCRdb copy retains only in-frame clones and omits some. The profile shows approximately 100,000 clones, approximately 84% of them singletons. Sequencing was carried out using peripheral blood. The receptor was derived from a woman between 55 and 75 years old with acute or convalescent COVID-19.

The CDR3 here is CASSLAHPIEAFF. Written as DNA, the CDR3 is TGTGCCAGCAGCTTAGCGCATCCTATTGAAGCTTTCTTT. This rearrangement joins TRBV7-6 to TRBJ1-1, with D hard to call. The ends were cut back, 0 bases at V and 7 bases at J, with 9 bases in the middle. Looked up from germline, CDR1 is SGHVS and CDR2 is FNYEAQ. This CDR3 comprises 13 residues.